This T cell receptor beta chain stems from a study of T cell repertoires in cytomegalovirus infection. TCRdb re-called the reads through MiXCR, storing one row per CDR3 protein. The data show approximately 990,000 distinct CDR3 sequences, 25% to 40% seen once. The germline CDR1 and CDR2 sequences are SEHNR and FQNEAQ (reference sequence). The CDR3 has 17 residues. J lost 8 bases, V lost 5 bases, and 13 bases had no gene match. This clonotype was observed a few times. The antigen is unknown. The TCR sequence derives from a human donor in good health (CMV status not recorded). Some clones in this sample may be carry-over from other donors' samples. The starting material was cultured CD8+ T cells from PBMCs, obtained from culture after CMV antigen stimulation. This chain connects TRBV7-9 to TRBJ2-1, with TRBD2 matching 12 bases. The CDR3 nucleotides are TGTGCCAGCAGCCCCCCAGGAGGACTAGCGGGGCTCGATGAGCAGTTCTTC. It is translated as CASSPPGGLAGLDEQFF.